This T cell receptor beta chain is from a study of shared clonotypes between healthy human individuals. CD8 memory comprised CD45RO+ plus CCR7-negative CD45RA+ TemRA cells. For sorted subsets, about 200 ng DNA per replicate equaled about 27,000 T cell genomes. Sequencing used immunoSEQ multiplex PCR; TCRdb keeps in-frame clones, though not all of them. The sample contains tens of thousands of clones, 60% to 65% of which appear only once. Trimming cost V 2 bases and J 3 bases, with 8 bases left between them. The CDR3 sequence is 13 residues long. Germline V lookup: CDR1 MGHDK, CDR2 SYGVNS. The receptor comes from a man between 25 and 39 years old in good health. Sequenced material: memory CD8+ T cells sorted from blood. The subset was: CD45RO+ cells pooled with CCR7-negative TemRA cells. This chain connects TRBV25-1 to TRBJ2-7; D is perhaps TRBD1 (6 bases). The CDR3 coding sequence is TGTGCCAGCAGTGAAAGGGACAACTACGAGCAGTACTTC. Its protein product is CASSERDNYEQYF.